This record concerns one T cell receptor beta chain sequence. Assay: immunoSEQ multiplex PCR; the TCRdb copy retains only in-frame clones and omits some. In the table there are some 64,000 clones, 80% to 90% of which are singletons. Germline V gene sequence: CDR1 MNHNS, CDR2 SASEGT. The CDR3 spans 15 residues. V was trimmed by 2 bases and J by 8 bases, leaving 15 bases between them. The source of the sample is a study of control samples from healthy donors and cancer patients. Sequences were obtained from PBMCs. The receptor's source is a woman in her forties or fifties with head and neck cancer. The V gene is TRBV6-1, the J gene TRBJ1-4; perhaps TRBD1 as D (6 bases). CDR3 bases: TGTGCCAGCAGTGAAAAGGCAGGGGAGGGAGAAAAACTGTTTTTT. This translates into CASSEKAGEGEKLFF.